This entry is about one T cell receptor beta chain. Antigen: not known. This sample is part of a study of T cells in localized non-small cell lung cancer. The study, taken as a whole, reports: Since sequencing was restricted to only one region of the tumor, intratumor heterogeneity remains a possibility.

Trimming cost V 4 bases and J 4 bases; bases outside gene matches: 5. In germline, CDR1 is LNHDA, CDR2 SQIVND (reference sequence). This CDR3 region has 15 residues. Sequencing was performed with immunoSEQ multiplex PCR; in TCRdb, only in-frame clones are kept and a portion is missing. This sample carries 50,000 to 75,000 clones, roughly 89% of them seen once, and the ten largest clones take roughly a fifth. This TCR derives from a man aged 35 to 70 with stage I squamous cell lung carcinoma. The starting material was peripheral blood, obtained before any cancer treatment. The chain recombines TRBV19 with TRBJ2-1; TRBD2 agrees at 9 bases. The CDR3 coding sequence is TGTGCCAGTAGTAAGGGTAGCGGGGGTTACAATGAGCAGTTCTTC. Translated, it gives CASSKGSGGYNEQFF.